Listed here are 11 T cell receptor beta chains from one sample, sequenced in a study of T cell responses to AZD1222 COVID-19 vaccine. Sequencing used immunoSEQ multiplex PCR; TCRdb keeps in-frame clones, though not all of them. The table has around 100,000 clones, roughly nine tenths seen once. The sequenced sample was peripheral blood, obtained 28 days after the second dose of the MenACWY control vaccine. Every receptor here comes from an adult who received the MenACWY meningococcal vaccine as a control.

The chain carries TRBV1 and TRBJ2-1; the table names TRBD1, a call not compared with the DNA. TRBV1 is recorded as a pseudogene. The CDR3 is made up of 16 amino acids. The CDR3 region has the DNA TGCACCAGCAGCCAAGGGGGATGGGGGACATACAATGAGCAGTTCTTC. Its translation is CTSSQGGWGTYNEQFF.

The CDR3 bases are TGCAGCGTGAAGAGTTCGGGGGATAATGAAAAACTGTTTTTT. Amino acid sequence: CSVKSSGDNEKLFF. The chain combines TRBV29-1 with TRBJ1-4; D possibly corresponds to TRBD1 (5 bases). Trimming removed 6 bases from V and 4 bases from J, with 15 bases in between. Germline V gives CDR1 SQVTM, CDR2 ANQGSEA. The CDR3 is 14 residues long.

This chain connects TRBV7-2 to TRBJ1-1; no reliable D call. There are 14 residues in the CDR3. CDR1 is SGHTA, CDR2 FQGNSA, per germline. V dropped 5 bases and J dropped 11 bases, with 21 bases sitting between them. The CDR3 DNA sequence: TGTGCCAGCAGCCCGCGCCGGCCCCCAAGATGGGCTTTCTTT. Protein product: CASSPRRPPRWAFF.

This clone appeared a single time. The rearrangement uses TRBV18 and TRBJ2-7; D is possibly TRBD2 (5 bases). V lost 1 base and J lost 7, with 11 bases in between. The CDR3 length is 13 residues. CDR1 is KGHSH, CDR2 LQKENI, per germline. In nucleotides, the CDR3 is TGTGCCAGCTCACCACGGGCGGGTGATGAGCAGTACTTC. Its translation is CASSPRAGDEQYF.

The rearrangement joins TRBV27 to TRBJ1-6; no firm D call. Germline CDR1 reads MNHEY; CDR2 reads SMNVEV (reference sequence). V was trimmed by 5 bases and J by 14 bases, leaving 13 bases between them. This CDR3 is 12 amino acids long. The CDR3 nucleotides are TGTGCCAGCAGTATCACCGGGAGTACCCTCCACTTT. As protein: CASSITGSTLHF.

This chain links TRBV5-6 with TRBJ1-2; D ambiguous. The CDR3 is made up of 14 amino acids. Germline V gene data show CDR1 as SGHDT and CDR2 as YYEEEE. Trimming pared 6 bases from V and 2 bases from J, leaving 14 bases between. The CDR3 region is CASIRRGDNYGYTF. CDR3 in DNA: TGTGCCAGCATCCGACGGGGTGACAACTATGGCTACACCTTC.

Only one count was recorded for this clone. V and J are TRBV7-2 and TRBJ1-2; 8 bases line up with TRBD1. CDR3 length: 18 residues. Unmatched junction bases numbered 17, after V lost 4 bases and J lost 4 bases. The germline V gene has CDR1 SGHTA and CDR2 FQGNSA. The CDR3 here is CASSSGEGQAGARYGYTF. The CDR3 region has the DNA TGTGCCAGCAGCTCGGGGGAGGGACAGGCAGGGGCACGCTATGGCTACACCTTC.

This clone came up a few times. The chain uses TRBV6-1 and TRBJ2-5; maybe TRBD1 (5 bases). V was trimmed by 2 bases and J by 4 bases, leaving 14 bases between them. The CDR3 is made up of 15 amino acids. Looked up from germline, CDR1 is MNHNS and CDR2 is SASEGT. CDR3 coding DNA: TGTGCCAGCAGTGAATCGATGACAGTCGCAGAGACCCAGTACTTC. This sequence encodes CASSESMTVAETQYF.

This chain links TRBV28 with TRBJ2-1, with a weak D call TRBD2 (6 bases). The CDR3 extends over 14 amino acids. Trimming pared 7 bases from V and 0 bases from J, leaving 10 bases between. Looked up from germline, CDR1 is MDHEN and CDR2 is SYDVKM. The CDR3 bases are TGTGCCAGCAAGGCCGGGGGCTCCTACAATGAGCAGTTCTTC. This codes for CASKAGGSYNEQFF.

The rearrangement uses TRBV27 and TRBJ2-7; D might be TRBD1 or TRBD2, each matching 5 bases. Germline loops: CDR1 MNHEY, CDR2 SMNVEV (reference sequence). The CDR3 has 13 residues. Between the trimmed V and J ends, which lost 3 bases and 2 bases, there was a span of 8 bases. The CDR3 bases are TGTGCCAGCAGTTTGGGACGGCCCTACGAGCAGTACTTC. Protein sequence: CASSLGRPYEQYF.

The chain is built from TRBV9 and TRBJ2-5; no firm D call. The CDR3 length is 17 residues. The V gene's germline CDR1 is SGDLS and CDR2 YYNGEE. The ends were cut back, 0 bases at V and 1 base at J, with 16 bases in the middle. As DNA, the CDR3 is TGTGCCAGCAGCGTAGTGGATGGCAGGAGAGCCCAAGAGACCCAGTACTTC. Amino acid sequence: CASSVVDGRRAQETQYF. Combining the CDR3 with reference TRBV9 and TRBJ2-5 gives the whole variable domain DSGVTQTPKHLITATGQRVTLRCSPRSGDLSVYWYQQSLDQGLQFLIQYYNGEERAKGNILERFSAQQFPDLHSELNLSSLELGDSALYFCASSVVDGRRAQETQYFGPGTRLLVL.